The sequence of this T cell receptor (beta chain) was determined in a study of cytomegalovirus exposure and HLA in healthy donors. Study-level points and caveats: Cytomegalovirus association was assigned to approximately 160 TCR beta chains. Most TCR sequences were seen very rarely across donors, but some public TCRs occurred in many.

Notes on this clone: Its antigen is not identified.

V lost 0 bases, J lost 3 bases, and 6 bases lay in between. This CDR3 spans 15 amino acids. CDR1 and CDR2 from the germline V gene are PRHDT and FYEKMQ (reference sequence). Assay used: immunoSEQ multiplex PCR; TCRdb lists only in-frame clones, some missing. The sample consists of fewer than 200,000 clones, roughly nine tenths of them appearing once. Sequencing was carried out using PBMCs. The chain links TRBV13 to TRBJ2-6, with D unclear. The receptor was isolated from a woman in her twenties or thirties in good health and CMV-seronegative. CDR3 in amino acids: CASSLGPGGANVLTF. The CDR3 DNA is TGTGCCAGCAGCTTAGGACCAGGTGGGGCCAACGTCCTGACTTTC. The full variable domain, completed using reference TRBV13 and TRBJ2-6, is AAGVIQSPRHLIKEKRETATLKCYPIPRHDTVYWYQQGPGQDPQFLISFYEKMQSDKGSIPDRFSAQQFSDYHSELNMSSLELGDSALYFCASSLGPGGANVLTFGAGSRLTVL.